Listed below are T cell receptor beta chains from one sample, sequenced in a study of T cells in Graves' hyperthyroidism and ophthalmopathy. TCRdb reanalysed the multiplex PCR reads using MiXCR and keeps one entry per CDR3 protein. Seen here are approximately 600,000 distinct CDR3 sequences, about 15% observed once, and the top ten hold under 7%. The sequenced sample was blood. All receptors come from a woman younger than 45 with Graves' hyperthyroidism that later progressed to Graves' ophthalmopathy. Both conserved end residues are part of each CDR3. Fields, in order: CDR3 length, clone size, J gene, D gene, V gene, CDR3 DNA, CDR3 protein. The D gene is left open where the match is weak. Size tells how often a clone was seen (once, few, many) or the class of an expanded clone, and some rows leave it out.

CDR3 length: 13
clone size: few
J gene: TRBJ1-4
D gene: NA
V gene: TRBV5-1
CDR3 DNA: TGCGCCAGCAGCTTCGAGGGGTATGAAAAACTGTTTTTT
CDR3 protein: CASSFEGYEKLFF

CDR3 length: 13
clone size: few
J gene: TRBJ2-1
D gene: TRBD1
V gene: TRBV7-2
CDR3 DNA: TGTGCCAGTCGCGGACAGGCCAACAATGAGCAGTTCTTC
CDR3 protein: CASRGQANNEQFF

CDR3 length: 11
clone size: many
J gene: TRBJ2-5
D gene: NA
V gene: TRBV2
CDR3 DNA: TGTGCCAGCGCTGTCCAAGAGACCCAGTACTTC
CDR3 protein: CASAVQETQYF

CDR3 length: 15
clone size: few
J gene: TRBJ1-2
D gene: NA
V gene: TRBV7-9
CDR3 DNA: TGTGCCAGCAGCTTATTGAACAGCAATTTTTATGGCTACACCTTC
CDR3 protein: CASSLLNSNFYGYTF

CDR3 length: 14
clone size: NA
J gene: TRBJ2-7
D gene: NA
V gene: TRBV7-2
CDR3 DNA: TGTGCCAGCAGCTTATCCCTTGGCCCGGACGAGCAGTACTTC
CDR3 protein: CASSLSLGPDEQYF

CDR3 length: 16
clone size: many
J gene: TRBJ2-3
D gene: TRBD1
V gene: TRBV19
CDR3 DNA: TGTGCCAGTAGTTTCGACAGGGGAAGGATTCCAGATACGCAGTATTTT
CDR3 protein: CASSFDRGRIPDTQYF

CDR3 length: 15
clone size: many
J gene: TRBJ1-1
D gene: TRBD1
V gene: TRBV6-1
CDR3 DNA: TGTGCCAGCAGTGGCCAACAGGGGATACAGACTGAAGCTTTCTTT
CDR3 protein: CASSGQQGIQTEAFF

CDR3 length: 13
clone size: many
J gene: TRBJ1-2
D gene: NA
V gene: TRBV19
CDR3 DNA: TGTGCCAGCTGCGACAGACCTAACTATGGCTACACCTTC
CDR3 protein: CASCDRPNYGYTF

CDR3 length: 16
clone size: many
J gene: TRBJ1-3
D gene: NA
V gene: TRBV19
CDR3 DNA: TGTGCCAGTAGCGTGGGACCACCAAGGACTGGAAACACCATATATTTT
CDR3 protein: CASSVGPPRTGNTIYF

CDR3 length: 11
clone size: NA
J gene: TRBJ1-2
D gene: NA
V gene: TRBV7-8
CDR3 DNA: TGTGCCACAGGTCCTAACTATGGCTACACCTTC
CDR3 protein: CATGPNYGYTF

CDR3 length: 13
clone size: many
J gene: TRBJ1-6
D gene: TRBD1
V gene: TRBV6-1
CDR3 DNA: TGTGCCAGTTACAGGGGACGGAATTCACCCCTCCACTTT
CDR3 protein: CASYRGRNSPLHF

CDR3 length: 13
clone size: many
J gene: TRBJ2-7
D gene: TRBD1
V gene: TRBV12-3/TRBV12-4
CDR3 DNA: TGTGCCAGCAGATGGGACAGGGACAACGAGCAGTACTTC
CDR3 protein: CASRWDRDNEQYF

CDR3 length: 13
clone size: many
J gene: TRBJ1-1
D gene: NA
V gene: TRBV30
CDR3 DNA: TGTGCCTGGAGCGGGACCGCGAACACTGAAGCTTTCTTT
CDR3 protein: CAWSGTANTEAFF

CDR3 length: 14
clone size: many
J gene: TRBJ1-2
D gene: NA
V gene: TRBV29-1
CDR3 DNA: TGCAGCGTTGGCCTTCTAACAGGGAACTATGGCTACACCTTC
CDR3 protein: CSVGLLTGNYGYTF

CDR3 length: 12
clone size: NA
J gene: TRBJ2-5
D gene: TRBD1
V gene: TRBV6-1
CDR3 DNA: TGTGCCAGCAGTTCGACAGGGTTTCGGAAGTACTTC
CDR3 protein: CASSSTGFRKYF

CDR3 length: 15
clone size: many
J gene: TRBJ2-1
D gene: NA
V gene: TRBV10-3
CDR3 DNA: TGTGCCATCAGTGAAGGGGACCAAGGGGGGGGTGAGCAGTTCTTC
CDR3 protein: CAISEGDQGGGEQFF

CDR3 length: 12
clone size: many
J gene: TRBJ2-1
D gene: TRBD1
V gene: TRBV5-6
CDR3 DNA: TGTGCCAGCAGCAGGGGGCTGGGTGAGCAGTTCTTC
CDR3 protein: CASSRGLGEQFF

CDR3 length: 15
clone size: few
J gene: TRBJ1-6
D gene: TRBD1
V gene: TRBV6-5
CDR3 DNA: TGTGCCAGCAGTTTCGAGACAGGGCAGGGACCACCCCTCCACTTT
CDR3 protein: CASSFETGQGPPLHF

CDR3 length: 14
clone size: many
J gene: TRBJ1-5
D gene: TRBD1
V gene: TRBV6-2/TRBV6-3
CDR3 DNA: TGTGCCAGCCGCGATGGACAGGGCAGGCAGCCCCAGCATTTT
CDR3 protein: CASRDGQGRQPQHF

CDR3 length: 14
clone size: many
J gene: TRBJ1-1
D gene: TRBD1
V gene: TRBV30
CDR3 DNA: TGTGCCTGGAGTGGGCAGGGGGTAGAAACTGAAGCTTTCTTT
CDR3 protein: CAWSGQGVETEAFF

CDR3 length: 15
clone size: many
J gene: TRBJ1-2
D gene: NA
V gene: TRBV25-1
CDR3 DNA: TGTGCCAGCAGTGAATTTGACCAGGGACCCTATGGCTACACCTTC
CDR3 protein: CASSEFDQGPYGYTF

CDR3 length: 13
clone size: many
J gene: TRBJ1-3
D gene: NA
V gene: TRBV12-3/TRBV12-4
CDR3 DNA: TGTGCCAGCAGCTTCGACTCTGGAAACACCATATATTTT
CDR3 protein: CASSFDSGNTIYF

CDR3 length: 13
clone size: many
J gene: TRBJ2-3
D gene: NA
V gene: TRBV11-2
CDR3 DNA: TGTGCCAGCAGCTTAGAACCACCCGATACGCAGTATTTT
CDR3 protein: CASSLEPPDTQYF

CDR3 length: 15
clone size: few
J gene: TRBJ2-5
D gene: NA
V gene: TRBV27
CDR3 DNA: TGTGCCAGCAGTTGGCGCTCGCCGCTTCAAGAGACCCAGTACTTC
CDR3 protein: CASSWRSPLQETQYF

CDR3 length: 15
clone size: many
J gene: TRBJ1-1
D gene: TRBD1
V gene: TRBV20-1
CDR3 DNA: TGCAGTGCTAAAGGACAGGGAGGGTTGGAAACTGAAGCTTTCTTT
CDR3 protein: CSAKGQGGLETEAFF

CDR3 length: 16
clone size: many
J gene: TRBJ2-4
D gene: NA
V gene: TRBV20-1
CDR3 DNA: TGCAGTGCTAGTACAGATTCAACACTAGCCAAAAACATTCAGTACTTC
CDR3 protein: CSASTDSTLAKNIQYF

CDR3 length: 14
clone size: many
J gene: TRBJ2-3
D gene: TRBD1
V gene: TRBV10-3
CDR3 DNA: TGTGCCATCAGCCGGGACAGGGATGCAGATACGCAGTATTTT
CDR3 protein: CAISRDRDADTQYF

CDR3 length: 14
clone size: many
J gene: TRBJ2-1
D gene: TRBD1
V gene: TRBV11-2
CDR3 DNA: TGTGCCAGCTCCCGGGACAGGGGGCCTAATGAGCAGTTCTTC
CDR3 protein: CASSRDRGPNEQFF

CDR3 length: 17
clone size: many
J gene: TRBJ1-1
D gene: NA
V gene: TRBV11-3
CDR3 DNA: TGTGCCAGCAGCTTAGATCTTCTCGGGCTGCCGGATACTGAAGCTTTCTTT
CDR3 protein: CASSLDLLGLPDTEAFF

CDR3 length: 16
clone size: many
J gene: TRBJ2-6
D gene: NA
V gene: TRBV27
CDR3 DNA: TGTGCCAGCAGTTCAGTGATGAGCTCTGGGGCCAACGTCCTGACTTTC
CDR3 protein: CASSSVMSSGANVLTF

CDR3 length: 19
clone size: NA
J gene: TRBJ2-1
D gene: TRBD2
V gene: TRBV10-3
CDR3 DNA: TGTGCCATCAGGGGAACAGGGTCCGGAGCGGGAGGAAGGTACAATGAGCAGTTCTTC
CDR3 protein: CAIRGTGSGAGGRYNEQFF

CDR3 length: 13
clone size: NA
J gene: TRBJ2-1
D gene: NA
V gene: TRBV18
CDR3 DNA: TGTGCCAGCTCACCACTAAAGAGCAATGAGCAGTTCTTC
CDR3 protein: CASSPLKSNEQFF

CDR3 length: 14
clone size: NA
J gene: TRBJ1-6
D gene: TRBD1
V gene: TRBV19
CDR3 DNA: TGTGCCAGTAGTCCGGGACAGGATAATTTACCCCTCCACTTT
CDR3 protein: CASSPGQDNLPLHF

CDR3 length: 16
clone size: NA
J gene: TRBJ2-2
D gene: NA
V gene: TRBV24-1
CDR3 DNA: TGTGCCACCAGTGATTTTCGTAACGAAGACACCGGGGAGCTGTTTTTT
CDR3 protein: CATSDFRNEDTGELFF

CDR3 length: 16
clone size: NA
J gene: TRBJ2-2
D gene: NA
V gene: TRBV5-1
CDR3 DNA: TGCGCCAGCAGCGCCGGGACGCACACGAACACCGGGGAGCTGTTTTTT
CDR3 protein: CASSAGTHTNTGELFF

CDR3 length: 15
clone size: NA
J gene: TRBJ2-7
D gene: TRBD2
V gene: TRBV11-3
CDR3 DNA: TGTGCCAGCAGCACGCGACTAGCGGGAAGGTACGAGCAGTACTTC
CDR3 protein: CASSTRLAGRYEQYF

CDR3 length: 12
clone size: few
J gene: TRBJ1-1
D gene: NA
V gene: TRBV20-1
CDR3 DNA: TGCAGTGCTAGATACCAGAACACTGAAGCTTTCTTT
CDR3 protein: CSARYQNTEAFF

CDR3 length: 16
clone size: many
J gene: TRBJ1-1
D gene: TRBD1
V gene: TRBV11-3
CDR3 DNA: TGTGCCAGCAGCTTACCCAGACAGGGGGAGAACACTGAAGCTTTCTTT
CDR3 protein: CASSLPRQGENTEAFF

CDR3 length: 16
clone size: NA
J gene: TRBJ2-1
D gene: NA
V gene: TRBV11-3
CDR3 DNA: TGTGCCAGCAGCTTAGATCCGGCGAGCTCCTACAATGAGCAGTTCTTC
CDR3 protein: CASSLDPASSYNEQFF

CDR3 length: 15
clone size: NA
J gene: TRBJ2-7
D gene: NA
V gene: TRBV5-6
CDR3 DNA: TGTGCCAGCAGCTCCATCGGACAGAATCTTTACGAGCAGTACTTC
CDR3 protein: CASSSIGQNLYEQYF

CDR3 length: 13
clone size: many
J gene: TRBJ2-2
D gene: TRBD1
V gene: TRBV20-1
CDR3 DNA: TGCAGTGCCCCGACAGGGACCACCGGGGAGCTGTTTTTT
CDR3 protein: CSAPTGTTGELFF

CDR3 length: 15
clone size: many
J gene: TRBJ2-1
D gene: NA
V gene: TRBV7-2
CDR3 DNA: TGTGCCAGCAGCTTGAGGGGGTTCACCTACAATGAGCAGTTCTTC
CDR3 protein: CASSLRGFTYNEQFF

CDR3 length: 15
clone size: many
J gene: TRBJ1-5
D gene: NA
V gene: TRBV12-3/TRBV12-4
CDR3 DNA: TGTGCCAGCAGTTTAGATTCGGCTTTCAATCAGCCCCAGCATTTT
CDR3 protein: CASSLDSAFNQPQHF

CDR3 length: 16
clone size: many
J gene: TRBJ2-1
D gene: TRBD2
V gene: TRBV7-8
CDR3 DNA: TGTGCCAGCAGCTTAGCGGCTAGCGGGAGGTACAATGAGCAGTTCTTC
CDR3 protein: CASSLAASGRYNEQFF

CDR3 length: 14
clone size: many
J gene: TRBJ1-3
D gene: NA
V gene: TRBV2
CDR3 DNA: TGTGCCACCTCTGGGGGGGACTCTGGAAACACCATATATTTT
CDR3 protein: CATSGGDSGNTIYF

CDR3 length: 14
clone size: few
J gene: TRBJ1-2
D gene: NA
V gene: TRBV7-9
CDR3 DNA: TGTGCCAGCAGCCTAGGACAGATTAACTATGGCTACACCTTC
CDR3 protein: CASSLGQINYGYTF

CDR3 length: 16
clone size: many
J gene: TRBJ2-4
D gene: TRBD2
V gene: TRBV12-3/TRBV12-4
CDR3 DNA: TGTGCCAGCAGTCAGGGACTACCCATAGCCAAAAACATTCAGTACTTC
CDR3 protein: CASSQGLPIAKNIQYF